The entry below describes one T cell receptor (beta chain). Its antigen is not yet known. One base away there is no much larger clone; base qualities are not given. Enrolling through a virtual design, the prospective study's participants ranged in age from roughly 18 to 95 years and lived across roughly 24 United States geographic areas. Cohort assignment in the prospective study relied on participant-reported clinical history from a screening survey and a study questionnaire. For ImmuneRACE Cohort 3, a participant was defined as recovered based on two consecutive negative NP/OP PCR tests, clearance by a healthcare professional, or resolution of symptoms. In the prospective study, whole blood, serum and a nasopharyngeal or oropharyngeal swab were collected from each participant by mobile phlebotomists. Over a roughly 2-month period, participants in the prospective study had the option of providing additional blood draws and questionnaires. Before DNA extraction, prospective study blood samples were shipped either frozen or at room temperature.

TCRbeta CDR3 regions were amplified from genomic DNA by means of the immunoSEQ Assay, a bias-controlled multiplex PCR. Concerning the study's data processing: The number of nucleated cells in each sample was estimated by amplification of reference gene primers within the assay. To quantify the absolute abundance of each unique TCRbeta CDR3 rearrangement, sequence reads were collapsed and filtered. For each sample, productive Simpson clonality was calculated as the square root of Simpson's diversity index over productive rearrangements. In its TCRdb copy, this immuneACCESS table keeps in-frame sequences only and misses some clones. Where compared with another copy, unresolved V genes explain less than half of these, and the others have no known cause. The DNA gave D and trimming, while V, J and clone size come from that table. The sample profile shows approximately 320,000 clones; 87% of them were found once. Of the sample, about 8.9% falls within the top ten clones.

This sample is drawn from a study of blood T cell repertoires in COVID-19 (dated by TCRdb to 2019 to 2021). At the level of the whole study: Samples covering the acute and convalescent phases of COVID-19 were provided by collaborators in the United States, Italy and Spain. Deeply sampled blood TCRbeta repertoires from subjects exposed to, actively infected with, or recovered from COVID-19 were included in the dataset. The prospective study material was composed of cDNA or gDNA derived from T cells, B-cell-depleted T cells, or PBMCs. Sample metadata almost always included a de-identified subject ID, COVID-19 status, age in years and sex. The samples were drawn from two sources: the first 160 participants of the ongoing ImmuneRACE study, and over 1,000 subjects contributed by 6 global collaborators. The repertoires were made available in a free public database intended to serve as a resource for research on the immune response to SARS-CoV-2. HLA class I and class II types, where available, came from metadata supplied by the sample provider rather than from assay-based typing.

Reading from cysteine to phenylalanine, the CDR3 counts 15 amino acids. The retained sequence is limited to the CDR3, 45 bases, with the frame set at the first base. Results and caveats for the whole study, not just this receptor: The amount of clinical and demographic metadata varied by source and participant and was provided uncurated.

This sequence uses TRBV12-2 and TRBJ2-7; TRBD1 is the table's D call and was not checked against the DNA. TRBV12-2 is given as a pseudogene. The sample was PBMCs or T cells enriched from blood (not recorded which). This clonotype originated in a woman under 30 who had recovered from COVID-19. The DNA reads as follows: TGTGCAAGTCGCTTACCCCCAAACAGGGACTACGAGCAGTACTTC. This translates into CASRLPPNRDYEQYF.